This T cell receptor (beta chain) was sequenced for a study of PD-L1 blockade in urothelial cancer. Study information: Beginning at some point between 2012 and 2014, patients received atezolizumab, given as 1,200 mg intravenously every 3 weeks. Blood analysis occurred 3 weeks (second dose) and 6 weeks after treatment start. Median blood clonality was around 0.08, with around 77,000 unique TCRs.

Trimming pared 6 bases from V and 10 bases from J, leaving 15 bases between. Germline assignment: CDR1 MDHEN and CDR2 SYDVKM. This CDR3 is built from 13 residues. The count of this clone is one. Time point in this sample: pretreatment peripheral blood. Urothelial carcinoma in patients was locally advanced or metastatic. The protocol was immunoSEQ multiplex PCR, while the TCRdb copy is restricted to in-frame clones and leaves out a portion. Here the sample spans around 66,000 clones, 75% to 90% being singletons. The starting material was PBMCs, obtained around atezolizumab (anti-PD-L1) treatment. The TCR was taken from a man between 65 and 80 years old with urothelial cancer. The rearrangement links TRBV28 to TRBJ1-4; tentative D call: TRBD1 (6 bases). This CDR3 is CASSFAQTGKLFF. CDR3 DNA sequence: TGTGCCAGCAGCTTCGCTCAGACAGGAAAACTGTTTTTT.